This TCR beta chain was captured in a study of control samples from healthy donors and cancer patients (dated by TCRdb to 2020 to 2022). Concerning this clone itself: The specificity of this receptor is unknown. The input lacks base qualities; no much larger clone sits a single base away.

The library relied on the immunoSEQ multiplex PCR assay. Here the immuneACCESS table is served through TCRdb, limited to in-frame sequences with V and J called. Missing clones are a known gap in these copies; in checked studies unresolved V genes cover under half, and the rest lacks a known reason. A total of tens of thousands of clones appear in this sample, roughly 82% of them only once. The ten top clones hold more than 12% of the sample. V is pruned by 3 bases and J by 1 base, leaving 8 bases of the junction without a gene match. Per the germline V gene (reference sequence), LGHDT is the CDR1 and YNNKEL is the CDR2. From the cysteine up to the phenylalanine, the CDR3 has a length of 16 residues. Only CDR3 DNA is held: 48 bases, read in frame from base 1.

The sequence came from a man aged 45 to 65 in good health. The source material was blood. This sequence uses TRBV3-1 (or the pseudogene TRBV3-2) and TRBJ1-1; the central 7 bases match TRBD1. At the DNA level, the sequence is TGTGCCAGCAGCCATATAGTCGGGACAGCGAACACTGAAGCTTTCTTT. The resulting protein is CASSHIVGTANTEAFF.